This record concerns one T cell receptor (beta chain) sequence. The data were taken from a study of CD8 T cells in Susac syndrome. CDR1 is LNHDA, CDR2 SQIVND, per germline (reference sequence). The ends were cut back, 5 bases at V and 4 bases at J, with 14 bases in the middle. This CDR3 is 14 amino acids long. Sequencing of TCR beta covered CD8+ and CD4+ T cells obtained from blood. The multiple sclerosis control cohort comprised treatment-naive individuals presenting with stable or active relapsing-remitting disease. Negative isolation yielded CD8+ and CD4+ T cells; FACS enriched TEMRA cells. After extraction with the RNeasy kit, roughly 0.5 to 1 ug of the RNA was reverse transcribed using random hexamers. Amplification of TCR beta CDR3 was carried out by immunoSEQ multiplex PCR, which covered 54 Vbeta and 13 Jbeta segments. Each CDR3 protein is one row after TCRdb ran MiXCR on the immunoSEQ multiplex PCR reads. The sample consists of 150,000 to 200,000 distinct CDR3 sequences, around 94% of them appearing once.

Sequencing input: CD4+ T cells from PBMCs. The clonotype was recovered from a human donor with multiple sclerosis. The chain uses TRBV19 and TRBJ2-5, with a weak D call TRBD2 (5 bases). In nucleotides, the CDR3 is TGTGCCAGTAGTCCCGACTTCGCGGGAGAGACCCAGTACTTC. This codes for CASSPDFAGETQYF. The variable domain in full, completed from reference TRBV19 and TRBJ2-5, reads DGGITQSPKYLFRKEGQNVTLSCEQNLNHDAMYWYRQDPGQGLRLIYYSQIVNDFQKGDIAEGYSVSREKKESFPLTVTSAQKNPTAFYLCASSPDFAGETQYFGPGTRLLVL.